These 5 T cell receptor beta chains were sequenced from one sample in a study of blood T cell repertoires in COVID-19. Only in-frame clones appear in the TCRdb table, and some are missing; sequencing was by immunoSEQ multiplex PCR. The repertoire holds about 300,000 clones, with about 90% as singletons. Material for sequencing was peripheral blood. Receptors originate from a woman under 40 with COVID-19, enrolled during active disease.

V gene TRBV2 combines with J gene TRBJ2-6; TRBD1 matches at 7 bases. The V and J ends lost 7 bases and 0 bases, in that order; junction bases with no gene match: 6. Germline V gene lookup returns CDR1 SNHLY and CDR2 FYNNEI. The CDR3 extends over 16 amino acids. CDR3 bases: TGTGCCAGCATTGGGGACAGACCCTCTGGGGCCAACGTCCTGACTTTC. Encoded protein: CASIGDRPSGANVLTF.

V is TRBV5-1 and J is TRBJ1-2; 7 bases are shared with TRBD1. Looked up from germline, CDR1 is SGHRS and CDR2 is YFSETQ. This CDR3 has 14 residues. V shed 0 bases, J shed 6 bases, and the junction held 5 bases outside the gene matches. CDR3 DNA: TGCGCCAGCAGCTTGGCCGGGACAGCACATGGCTACACCTTC. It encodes CASSLAGTAHGYTF.

CDR3 nucleotides: TGTGCCAGCAGCTTAATTAACGGGGGGCAGAATGAGCAGTTCTTC. It is translated as CASSLINGGQNEQFF. J is TRBJ2-1 and V is TRBV7-2; perhaps TRBD2 as D (7 bases). Germline assignment: CDR1 SGHTA and CDR2 FQGNSA. This CDR3 region has 15 residues. V lost 2 bases and J lost 7, with 15 bases in between.

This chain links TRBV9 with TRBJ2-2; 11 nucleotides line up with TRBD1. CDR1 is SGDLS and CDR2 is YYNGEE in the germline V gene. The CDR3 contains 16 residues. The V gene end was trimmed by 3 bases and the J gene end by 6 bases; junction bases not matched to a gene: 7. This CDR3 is CASSGGQGAGAGELFF. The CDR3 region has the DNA TGTGCCAGCAGCGGCGGACAGGGGGCGGGAGCCGGGGAGCTGTTTTTT. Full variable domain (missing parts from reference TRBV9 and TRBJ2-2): DSGVTQTPKHLITATGQRVTLRCSPRSGDLSVYWYQQSLDQGLQFLIQYYNGEERAKGNILERFSAQQFPDLHSELNLSSLELGDSALYFCASSGGQGAGAGELFFGEGSRLTVL.

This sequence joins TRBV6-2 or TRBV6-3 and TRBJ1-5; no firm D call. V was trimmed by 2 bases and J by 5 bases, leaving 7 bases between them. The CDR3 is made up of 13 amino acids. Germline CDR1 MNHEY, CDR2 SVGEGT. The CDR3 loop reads CASSYGRDQPQHF. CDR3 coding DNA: TGTGCCAGCAGTTACGGCCGGGATCAGCCCCAGCATTTT.